This T cell receptor beta chain was observed in a study of blood T cell repertoires in COVID-19 (dated by TCRdb to the early 2020s). Regarding the research as a whole: The collaborator samples originated in the United States, Italy and Spain and spanned the acute and convalescent phases of COVID-19. Samples were obtained from the ongoing ImmuneRACE study (first 160 participants) and from 1,254 subjects provided by 6 global collaborators. The material from the prospective study consisted of cDNA or gDNA derived from T cells, B-cell-depleted T cells, or PBMCs. The sample metadata nearly always contained a de-identified subject ID, COVID-19 status, age in years and sex. The repertoires were made available in a free public database intended to serve as a resource for research on the immune response to SARS-CoV-2. Where HLA class I and class II types were available, the types were taken from metadata supplied by the sample provider, not from assay-based typing. Deeply sampled blood TCRbeta repertoires from subjects exposed to, actively infected with, or recovered from COVID-19 were included in the dataset. On the study overall, not on this receptor specifically: The quantity of clinical and demographic metadata differed by source and by participant and was supplied without curation.

Turning to this clone: The specificity of this receptor is unknown. Per-base qualities were not stored, and no clone one base away is much larger.

Ends trimmed: V by 5 bases, J by 4 bases; bases unmatched to a gene: 3. In the germline V gene, CDR1 corresponds to SGHDT and CDR2 to YYEEEE. The CDR3 covers 14 residues, taking in both the cysteine and the phenylalanine. Left in the record is the CDR3 DNA by itself, 42 bases read in frame from the first base. TCRbeta CDR3 regions were amplified from genomic DNA using the immunoSEQ Assay, a bias-controlled multiplex PCR. Per the source publication's procedure: Nucleated cell counts per sample were estimated from amplification of reference gene primers within the assay. Sequence reads were collapsed and filtered to measure the absolute abundance of every unique TCRbeta CDR3 rearrangement. For each sample, productive Simpson clonality was calculated as the square root of Simpson's diversity index across productive rearrangements. TCRdb retrieved this table from immuneACCESS and kept in-frame rearrangements only. Not all clones are present; in checked studies, unresolved V genes account for under half, and no reason is known for the remainder. V, J and clone size were drawn from that table, and D and trimming were deduced from the DNA. Here the sample has about 110,000 clones; approximately 90% occur a single time. The top ten hold 1.1% of the sample.

Whole blood was collected in K2EDTA tubes by collaborating institutions according to the institutions' own protocols. For TCRbeta analysis, collaborators shipped samples as frozen whole blood, isolated PBMCs, or DNA extracted from either of those sample types. The sample was peripheral blood. The V and J segments used are TRBV5-6 and TRBJ1-5, and TRBD1 matches 10 of the central bases. The receptor comes from a human donor in a cohort sampled during active COVID-19. CDR3 protein: CASSRTGGNQPQHF. DNA sequence: TGTGCCAGCAGTCGGACAGGGGGGAATCAGCCCCAGCATTTT.